This T cell receptor (beta chain) stems from a study of blood T cell repertoires in COVID-19. Repertoires were generated with immunoSEQ multiplex PCR, while TCRdb's copy carries only in-frame clones and drops some. Of 250,000 to 300,000 clones listed, about 90% were seen once; the top ten hold less than 2%. Residents of about two dozen US areas, aged about 18 to 95 years, made up the participants. Sample: PBMCs or T cells enriched from blood (not recorded which). The TCR sequence derives from a woman aged 55-70 years who had recovered from COVID-19.

The CDR3 DNA follows: TGCGCCAGCAGCTTGGGGACAACCCGGGAGACCCAGTACTTC. Its protein product is CASSLGTTRETQYF. The V and J genes are TRBV5-1 and TRBJ2-5; D is possibly TRBD1 (5 bases). Germline V gene sequence: CDR1 SGHRS, CDR2 YFSETQ. This CDR3 has 14 amino acids. The V end lost 0 bases, the J end lost 5 bases, and 11 bases lay between the germline ends.